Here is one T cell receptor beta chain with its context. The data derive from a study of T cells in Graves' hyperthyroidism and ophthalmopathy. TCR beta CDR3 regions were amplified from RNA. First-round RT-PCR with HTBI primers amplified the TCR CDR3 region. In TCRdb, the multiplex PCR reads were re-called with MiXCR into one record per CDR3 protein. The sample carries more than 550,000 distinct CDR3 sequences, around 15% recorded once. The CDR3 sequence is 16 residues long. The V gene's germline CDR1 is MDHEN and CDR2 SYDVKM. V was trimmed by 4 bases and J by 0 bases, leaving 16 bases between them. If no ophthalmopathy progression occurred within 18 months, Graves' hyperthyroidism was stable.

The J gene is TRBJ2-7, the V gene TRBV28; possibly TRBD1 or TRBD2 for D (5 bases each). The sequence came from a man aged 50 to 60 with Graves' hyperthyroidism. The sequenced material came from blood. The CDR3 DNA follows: TGTGCCAGCAGTTCGGGGACCGCCGATCGCTCCTACGAGCAGTACTTC. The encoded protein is CASSSGTADRSYEQYF.